This TCR beta chain is from a study of T cells in Graves' hyperthyroidism and ophthalmopathy. Germline V lookup: CDR1 MNHEY, CDR2 SVGEGT. The CDR3 spans 13 residues. V was trimmed by 4 bases and J by 4 bases, leaving 11 bases between them. TCR beta CDR3 region amplification was performed from RNA transcripts. The HTBI primer set drove a first-round RT-PCR of the TCR CDR3. TCRdb redid the calling of the multiplex PCR reads with MiXCR, one entry per CDR3 protein. This table holds about 260,000 distinct CDR3 sequences, 25% to 30% found once. Sequenced material: blood. The TCR comes from a man in his forties with Graves' hyperthyroidism that later progressed to Graves' ophthalmopathy. This rearrangement joins TRBV6-2 or TRBV6-3 to TRBJ2-7; D might be TRBD2 (5 bases). The CDR3 sequence is CASSSGGLYEQYF. CDR3 in DNA: TGTGCCAGCAGTTCAGGCGGACTGTACGAGCAGTACTTC.